What follows describes a single T cell receptor beta chain. The J segment lost 6 bases and the V segment lost 4 bases, leaving 6 bases of the junction unmatched. The CDR3 is 15 amino acids. Germline V gene sequence: CDR1 MNHEY, CDR2 SVGAGI. The data were obtained in a study of blood T cell repertoires in COVID-19. Study summary: Donors in the United States, Italy and Spain gave samples during acute or convalescent COVID-19. T cells, B-cell-depleted T cells, or PBMCs supplied cDNA or gDNA.

Authors' processing steps: Amplification from reference gene primers served as the basis for estimated nucleated cell counts. Profiling relied on immunoSEQ multiplex PCR, and the TCRdb table lists in-frame clones only, not all of them. That table gives V, J and clone size, and the DNA gave D and trimming. The repertoire includes tens of thousands of clones, 81% of them detected once, and about 26% sits in the top ten. The TCR sequence derives from a woman over 75 with active or convalescent COVID-19. This chain uses TRBV6-5 with TRBJ2-1; 10 bases align to TRBD2. The material sequenced was peripheral blood. CDR3 protein: CASSSLAGHLNEQFF. The CDR3 nucleotides are TGTGCCAGCAGTTCACTAGCGGGGCATCTCAATGAGCAGTTCTTC.